Listed below are T cell receptor beta chains from one sample, sequenced in a study of memory CD4+ T cells and cytomegalovirus serostatus. TCRdb's copy holds only in-frame clones and misses some; the assay was immunoSEQ multiplex PCR. This sample has 55,000 to 60,000 clones, with roughly 77% found just once. Sequencing was done on a sample of memory CD4+ T cells from blood. Receptors originate from an adult in good health and CMV-seronegative. Each CDR3 is given without its conserved first and last residue.

v_call cdr3_aa
TRBV5-1 ASRYRGRDYGYT
TRBV9 ASSDQTGNTEAF
TRBV5-1 ASSLWVGNEQF
TRBV19 ASTERGSITDTQY
TRBV29-1 SVGGGLARGGGETQY
TRBV29-1 SVDAGTFYGYT
TRBV19 ASSSPSGKANTGELF
TRBV9 ASSVGSSGRGPYEQY
TRBV5-6 ASSSMARNEQF
TRBV7-8 ASSFRVGGYT
TRBV6-6 ASSLDSTQAF
TRBV19 ASSARLAGLSPDTQY
TRBV14 ASSQARSEQF
TRBV6-5 AISGGQAQNYGYT
TRBV18 ASSQGQAGNQPQH
TRBV7-9 ASSLVTGSEQY
TRBV12-5 ASGSDRGHFEQF
TRBV20-1 SAKRGQV
TRBV30 AWSVRDTWMNEQF
TRBV5-6 ASSLYRGYNEQF
TRBV30 AWSGQVDQPQH
TRBV5-5 ASRTPEEAF